One and the same sample provided the 17 T cell receptor beta chains below, sequenced in a study of CD8+ T cells in alopecia areata. After isolation, RNA underwent reverse transcription to generate cDNA as the sequencing template. Clones were sequenced by immunoSEQ multiplex PCR, and TCRdb holds only the in-frame ones, with some missing. The table shows more than 95,000 clones, with roughly 69% occurring only once. Sequencing was carried out using CD4+ T cells sorted from blood. These receptors were taken from a human donor in good health.

This clone was observed a single time. The chain combines TRBV29-1 with TRBJ1-2; TRBD1 is a possible D gene (6 bases). Trimming removed 0 bases at V and 2 bases at J, with 13 bases between. Per germline, CDR1 SQVTM and CDR2 ANQGSEA. The CDR3 covers 15 residues. In nucleotides, the CDR3 is TGCAGCGTTGAAGAGGGGCAGGGGAGGAACTATGGCTACACCTTC. Its translation: CSVEEGQGRNYGYTF.

J is TRBJ2-2 and V is TRBV5-1; 7 bases match TRBD2. With 2 bases clipped from V and 2 bases from J, the junction kept 3 bases outside the gene matches. Germline-derived CDR1 and CDR2 are SGHRS and YFSETQ. The CDR3 is 15 residues long. Written as DNA, the CDR3 is TGCGCCAGCAGCTTCCGGGGGGAAAACACCGGGGAGCTGTTTTTT. Translating it yields CASSFRGENTGELFF. The variable domain in full, completed from reference TRBV5-1 and TRBJ2-2, reads KAGVTQTPRYLIKTRGQQVTLSCSPISGHRSVSWYQQTPGQGLQFLFEYFSETQRNKGNFPGRFSGRQFSNSRSEMNVSTLELGDSALYLCASSFRGENTGELFFGEGSRLTVL.

Only one count was recorded for this clone. The rearrangement joins TRBV19 to TRBJ2-5, with TRBD2 as a possible D gene (5 bases). From germline, CDR1 is LNHDA and CDR2 SQIVND (reference sequence). The V gene lost 3 bases and the J gene lost 2 bases, with 7 bases spanning the gap. This CDR3 comprises 13 residues. The CDR3, as DNA: TGTGCCAGTAGTATGAGGGTTCAAGAGACCCAGTACTTC. As protein: CASSMRVQETQYF.

This chain joins TRBV30 and TRBJ1-3; D is unclear. Deletions cut 2 bases from V and 4 bases from J, with 9 bases between. The germline gives CDR1 GTSNPN, CDR2 SVGIG (reference sequence). This CDR3 has 13 amino acids. CDR3 protein: CAWSISTGNTIYF. CDR3 DNA sequence: TGTGCCTGGAGTATAAGTACCGGAAACACCATATATTTT. Complete variable domain (other parts from reference TRBV30 and TRBJ1-3): SQTIHQWPATLVQPVGSPLSLECTVEGTSNPNLYWYRQAAGRGLQLLFYSVGIGQISSEVPQNLSASRPQDRQFILSSKKLLLSDSGFYLCAWSISTGNTIYFGEGSWLTVV.

The chain is built from TRBV4-1 and TRBJ1-2; no definite D call. Trimming removed 1 base at V and 4 bases at J, with 10 bases between. CDR1 and CDR2 (germline): MGHRA, YSYEKL. The CDR3 covers 14 residues. CDR3 region: CASSQVESVYGYTF. CDR3 DNA sequence: TGCGCCAGCAGCCAAGTAGAGTCAGTCTATGGCTACACCTTC.

This chain uses TRBV29-1 with TRBJ1-5; D might be TRBD1 (6 bases). CDR1 and CDR2 (germline): SQVTM, ANQGSEA. This CDR3 is built from 12 residues. Trimming took 8 bases from V and 6 from J, leaving 14 bases between them. In DNA form, the CDR3 reads TGCAGCTTCGGGGGGGCGGGTCAGCCCCAGCATTTT. Its translation: CSFGGAGQPQHF.

Sample share makes this clone medium-sized. At the DNA level, this CDR3 is encoded by other sequences in the same sample as well. The gene calls are TRBV4-1 and TRBJ1-1, with 8 bases lining up with TRBD1. The trim removed 1 base at V and 1 base at J, leaving 2 bases unmatched. Germline loops: CDR1 MGHRA, CDR2 YSYEKL. CDR3 length: 15 residues. CDR3 loop: CASSQADRENTEAFF. CDR3 sequence (DNA): TGCGCCAGCAGCCAAGCGGACAGGGAGAACACTGAAGCTTTCTTT.

The chain carries TRBV6-1 and TRBJ2-1, with 8 bases that match TRBD2. V was clipped by 5 bases and J by 5 bases; unmatched bases: 5. Germline-derived CDR1 and CDR2 are MNHNS and SASEGT. This CDR3 contains 14 residues. For the CDR3, the DNA is TGTGCCAGCAGTCCCCCGGGACTAGACAATGAGCAGTTCTTC. This encodes CASSPPGLDNEQFF.

J is TRBJ2-7 and V is TRBV2, with D tentatively TRBD2 (6 bases). Trimming took 4 bases from V and 0 from J, leaving 13 bases between them. The CDR3 extends over 15 amino acids. CDR1 is SNHLY, CDR2 FYNNEI, per germline. DNA for the CDR3: TGTGCCAGCAGTGCAAGTCGGGGGAACTCCTACGAGCAGTACTTC. As protein: CASSASRGNSYEQYF. Together with reference TRBV2 and TRBJ2-7, the CDR3 gives the full variable domain: EPEVTQTPSHQVTQMGQEVILRCVPISNHLYFYWYRQILGQKVEFLVSFYNNEISEKSEIFDDQFSVERPDGSNFTLKIRSTKLEDSAMYFCASSASRGNSYEQYFGPGTRLTVT.

For this clone: Other nucleotide sequences in the sample specify the same CDR3. The chain is built from TRBV29-1 and TRBJ1-2; 7 bases are a match to TRBD1. V trimming: 5 bases; J trimming: 2 bases; junction bases outside the gene matches: 2. The V gene's germline CDR1 is SQVTM and CDR2 ANQGSEA. The CDR3 has 12 residues. The CDR3 sequence: CSVRDSNYGYTF. CDR3 DNA sequence: TGCAGCGTTCGGGACAGCAACTATGGCTACACCTTC.

This sequence joins TRBV5-4 and TRBJ2-1, with a weak D call TRBD1 (6 bases). This CDR3 contains 13 residues. Germline V gene sequence: CDR1 SGHNT, CDR2 YYREEE (reference sequence). V was shortened by 4 bases and J by 8 bases, with 13 bases between the two germline ends. In DNA form, the CDR3 reads TGTGCCAGCAGCGCTACAGGGTTCCATGAGCAGTTCTTC. Protein: CASSATGFHEQFF.

The chain is built from TRBV4-1 and TRBJ1-4; unclear D gene. The CDR3 loop spans 16 amino acids. Per germline, CDR1 MGHRA and CDR2 YSYEKL. Trimming left V 8 bases short and J 0 bases short, with 16 bases between. DNA of the CDR3: TGCGCCAGCGTACCATCGACTACCCCAACTAATGAAAAACTGTTTTTT. Translating gives CASVPSTTPTNEKLFF.

This sequence joins TRBV30 and TRBJ2-7, with 11 positions matching TRBD1. V was pared by 4 bases and J by 4 bases, with 9 bases of the junction left unmatched. The V gene's germline CDR1 is GTSNPN and CDR2 SVGIG (reference sequence). The CDR3 is made up of 15 amino acids. In DNA, the CDR3 is TGTGCCTGGACCCTACCGGGACAGGGGGGTTACGAGCAGTACTTC. It yields the protein CAWTLPGQGGYEQYF.

Written as DNA, the CDR3 is TGCGCCAGCAGCCAAGAAGGGGACAGGGTGGCTTTCTTT. Residues: CASSQEGDRVAFF. The gene calls are TRBV4-1 and TRBJ1-1; TRBD1 agrees at 9 bases. The CDR3 covers 13 residues. The trim removed 0 bases at V and 11 bases at J, leaving 4 bases unmatched. Germline V gene lookup returns CDR1 MGHRA and CDR2 YSYEKL.

This clone was recorded a few times. V is TRBV5-4 and J is TRBJ2-5, with D perhaps matching TRBD2 (6 bases). Germline V gene sequence: CDR1 SGHNT, CDR2 YYREEE (reference sequence). There are 16 residues in the CDR3. The V end lost 0 bases, the J end lost 0 bases, and 12 bases lay between the germline ends. Here the CDR3 DNA reads TGTGCCAGCAGCTTGGCCGGGGGTGGGTACCAAGAGACCCAGTACTTC. This sequence encodes CASSLAGGGYQETQYF.

The chain couples TRBV4-2 to TRBJ2-5; D remains ambiguous. Trimming left V 0 bases short and J 7 bases short, with 6 bases between. From germline, CDR1 is LGHNA and CDR2 YNFKEQ. The CDR3 spans 12 residues. CDR3 nucleotides: TGTGCCAGCAGCCAAGATTCTACGACCCAGTACTTC. It translates to CASSQDSTTQYF.

Remarks on this clone: In the same sample, other DNA sequences code for this CDR3. The chain uses TRBV29-1 and TRBJ1-5; no clear D. The CDR3 spans 12 residues. Trimming left V 4 bases short and J 4 bases short, with 8 bases between. Germline CDR1 reads SQVTM; CDR2 reads ANQGSEA. The CDR3 loop is CSVGAENQPQHF. The CDR3 region has the DNA TGCAGCGTTGGGGCCGAGAATCAGCCCCAGCATTTT. The entire variable domain, with the rest obtained from reference TRBV29-1 and TRBJ1-5, is as follows: SAVISQKPSRDICQRGTSLTIQCQVDSQVTMMFWYRQQPGQSLTLIATANQGSEATYESGFVIDKFPISRPNLTFSTLTVSNMSPEDSSIYLCSVGAENQPQHFGDGTRLSIL.